This TCR beta chain derives from a study of control samples from healthy donors and cancer patients. With 0 bases removed from V and 5 bases from J, the gap between germline ends came to 18 bases. Germline V CDR1 and CDR2: SGHKS, YYEKEE (reference sequence). CDR3 length: 16 amino acids. Sequencing used immunoSEQ multiplex PCR; TCRdb keeps in-frame clones, though not all of them. The sample comprises some 49,000 clones, about 86% of which are singletons, and less than 3.5% rests with the top ten. The TCR originated in a woman between 50 and 59 years old with lung cancer. The sample comprised PBMCs. J is TRBJ2-7 and V is TRBV5-5, with D unclear. The CDR3 nucleotides read TGTGCCAGCAGCTTGGGTGCAGTAAAAGCTACTAACGAGCAGTACTTC. It is translated as CASSLGAVKATNEQYF. The variable domain in full, with the rest retrieved from reference TRBV5-5 and TRBJ2-7, is DAGVTQSPTHLIKTRGQQVTLRCSPISGHKSVSWYQQVLGQGPQFIFQYYEKEERGRGNFPDRFSARQFPNYSSELNVNALLLGDSALYLCASSLGAVKATNEQYFGPGTRLTVT.